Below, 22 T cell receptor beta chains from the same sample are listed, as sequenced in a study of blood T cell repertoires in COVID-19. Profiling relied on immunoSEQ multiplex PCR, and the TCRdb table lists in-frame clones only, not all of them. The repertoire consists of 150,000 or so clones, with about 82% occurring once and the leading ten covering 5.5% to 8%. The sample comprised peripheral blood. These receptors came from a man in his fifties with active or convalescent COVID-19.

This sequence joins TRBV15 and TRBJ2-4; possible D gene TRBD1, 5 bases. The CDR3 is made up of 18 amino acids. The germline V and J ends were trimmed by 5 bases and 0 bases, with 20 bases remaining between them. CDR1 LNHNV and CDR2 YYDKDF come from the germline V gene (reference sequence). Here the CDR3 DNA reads TGTGCCACCAGCCTAGATAGGGGTGAGCCACTAGCCAAAAACATTCAGTACTTC. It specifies CATSLDRGEPLAKNIQYF.

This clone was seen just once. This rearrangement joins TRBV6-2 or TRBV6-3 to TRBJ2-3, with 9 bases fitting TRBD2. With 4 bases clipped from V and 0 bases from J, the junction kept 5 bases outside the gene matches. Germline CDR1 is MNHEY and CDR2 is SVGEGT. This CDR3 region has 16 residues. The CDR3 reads CASSWVGLASTDTQYF. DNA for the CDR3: TGTGCCAGCAGTTGGGTAGGACTAGCGAGCACAGATACGCAGTATTTT.

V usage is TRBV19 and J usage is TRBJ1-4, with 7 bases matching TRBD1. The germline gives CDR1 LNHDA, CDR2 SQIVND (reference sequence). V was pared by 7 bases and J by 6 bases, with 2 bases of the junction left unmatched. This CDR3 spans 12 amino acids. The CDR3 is CASKGAYEKLFF. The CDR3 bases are TGTGCCAGTAAGGGGGCCTATGAAAAACTGTTTTTT.

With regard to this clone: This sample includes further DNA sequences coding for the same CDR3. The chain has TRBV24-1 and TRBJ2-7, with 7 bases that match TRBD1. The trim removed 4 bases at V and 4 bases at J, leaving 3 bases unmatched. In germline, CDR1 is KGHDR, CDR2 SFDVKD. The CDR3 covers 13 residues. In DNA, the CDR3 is TGTGCCACCAGTGACCCGGGACAGTACGAGCAGTACTTC. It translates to CATSDPGQYEQYF.

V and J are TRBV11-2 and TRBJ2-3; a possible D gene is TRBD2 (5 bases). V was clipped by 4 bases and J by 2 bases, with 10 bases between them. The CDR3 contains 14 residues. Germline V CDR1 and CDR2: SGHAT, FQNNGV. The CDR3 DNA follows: TGTGCCAGCAGCTATGGACTGAACACAGATACGCAGTATTTT. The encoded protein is CASSYGLNTDTQYF.

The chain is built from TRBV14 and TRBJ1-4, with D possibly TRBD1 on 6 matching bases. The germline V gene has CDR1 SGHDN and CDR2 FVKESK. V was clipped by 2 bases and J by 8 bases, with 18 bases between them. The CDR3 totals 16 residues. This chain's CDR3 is CASSQPGGPTGEKLFF. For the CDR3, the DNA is TGTGCCAGCAGCCAACCGGGAGGGCCGACAGGCGAAAAACTGTTTTTT. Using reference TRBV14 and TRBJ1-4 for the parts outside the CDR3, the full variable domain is EAGVTQFPSHSVIEKGQTVTLRCDPISGHDNLYWYRRVMGKEIKFLLHFVKESKQDESGMPNNRFLAERTGGTYSTLKVQPAELEDSGVYFCASSQPGGPTGEKLFFGSGTQLSVL.

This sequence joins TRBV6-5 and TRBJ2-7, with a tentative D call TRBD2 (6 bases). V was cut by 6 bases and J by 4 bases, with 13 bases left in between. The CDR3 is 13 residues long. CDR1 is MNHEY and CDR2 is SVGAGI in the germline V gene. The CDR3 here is CASSVGSPYEQYF. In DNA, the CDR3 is TGTGCCAGCAGCGTCGGGAGTCCTTACGAGCAGTACTTC.

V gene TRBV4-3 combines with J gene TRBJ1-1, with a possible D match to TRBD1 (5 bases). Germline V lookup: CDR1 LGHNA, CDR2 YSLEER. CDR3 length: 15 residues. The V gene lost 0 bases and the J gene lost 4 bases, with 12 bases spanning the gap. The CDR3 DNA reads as TGCGCCAGCAGCCAAGACCAGGGTTTCTCCACTGAAGCTTTCTTT. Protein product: CASSQDQGFSTEAFF.

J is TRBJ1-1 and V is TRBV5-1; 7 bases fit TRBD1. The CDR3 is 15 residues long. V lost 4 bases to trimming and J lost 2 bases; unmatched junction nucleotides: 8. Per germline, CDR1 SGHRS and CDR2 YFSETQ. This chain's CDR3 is CASSLPGTANTEAFF. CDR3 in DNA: TGCGCCAGCAGCCTTCCAGGGACAGCCAACACTGAAGCTTTCTTT.

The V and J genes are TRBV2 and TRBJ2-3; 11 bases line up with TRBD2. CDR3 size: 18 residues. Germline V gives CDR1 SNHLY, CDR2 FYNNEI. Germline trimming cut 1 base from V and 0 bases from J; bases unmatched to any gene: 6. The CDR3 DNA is TGTGCCAGCAGTGAAGACCTAGCGGGGGGATTCAGCACAGATACGCAGTATTTT. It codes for CASSEDLAGGFSTDTQYF.

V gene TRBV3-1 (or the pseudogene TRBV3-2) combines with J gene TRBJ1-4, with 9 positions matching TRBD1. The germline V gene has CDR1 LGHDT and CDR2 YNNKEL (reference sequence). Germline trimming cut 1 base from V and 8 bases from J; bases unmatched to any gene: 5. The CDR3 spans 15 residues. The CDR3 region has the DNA TGTGCCAGCAGCCAAGGGGGGACAGGGAGAGAAAAACTGTTTTTT. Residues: CASSQGGTGREKLFF.

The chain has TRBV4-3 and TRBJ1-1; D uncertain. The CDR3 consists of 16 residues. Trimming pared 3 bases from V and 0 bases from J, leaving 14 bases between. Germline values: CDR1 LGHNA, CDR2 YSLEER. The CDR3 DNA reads TGCGCCAGCAGCCAGTCTAGCGGAGTAATGAACACTGAAGCTTTCTTT. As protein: CASSQSSGVMNTEAFF.

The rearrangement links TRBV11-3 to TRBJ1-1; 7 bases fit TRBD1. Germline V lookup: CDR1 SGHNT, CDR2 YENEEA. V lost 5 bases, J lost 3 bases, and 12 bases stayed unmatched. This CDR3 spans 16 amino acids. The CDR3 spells CASSNRQGWGDTEAFF. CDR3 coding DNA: TGTGCCAGCAGCAACCGACAGGGTTGGGGTGACACTGAAGCTTTCTTT.

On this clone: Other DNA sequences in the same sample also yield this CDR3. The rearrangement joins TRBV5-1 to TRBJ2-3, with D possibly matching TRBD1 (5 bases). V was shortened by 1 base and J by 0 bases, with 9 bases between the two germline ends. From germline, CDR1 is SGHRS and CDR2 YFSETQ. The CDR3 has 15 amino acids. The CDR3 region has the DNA TGCGCCAGCAGCTTGCGTCAGGGCAGCACAGATACGCAGTATTTT. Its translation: CASSLRQGSTDTQYF.

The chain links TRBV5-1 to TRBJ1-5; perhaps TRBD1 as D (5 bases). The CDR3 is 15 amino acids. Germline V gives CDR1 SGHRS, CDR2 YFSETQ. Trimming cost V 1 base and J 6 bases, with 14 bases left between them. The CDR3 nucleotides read TGCGCCAGCAGCTTGCTGGGGGGTAACGGTCAGCCCCAGCATTTT. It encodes CASSLLGGNGQPQHF. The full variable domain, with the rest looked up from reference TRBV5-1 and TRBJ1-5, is KAGVTQTPRYLIKTRGQQVTLSCSPISGHRSVSWYQQTPGQGLQFLFEYFSETQRNKGNFPGRFSGRQFSNSRSEMNVSTLELGDSALYLCASSLLGGNGQPQHFGDGTRLSIL.

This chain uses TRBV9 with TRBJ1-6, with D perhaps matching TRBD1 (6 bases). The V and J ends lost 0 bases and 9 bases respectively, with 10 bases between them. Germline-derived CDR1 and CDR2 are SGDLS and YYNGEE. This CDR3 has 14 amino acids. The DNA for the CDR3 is TGTGCCAGCAGCGTAGATCCAGGGGCTTCACCCCTCCACTTT. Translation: CASSVDPGASPLHF. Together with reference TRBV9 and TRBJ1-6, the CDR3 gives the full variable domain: DSGVTQTPKHLITATGQRVTLRCSPRSGDLSVYWYQQSLDQGLQFLIQYYNGEERAKGNILERFSAQQFPDLHSELNLSSLELGDSALYFCASSVDPGASPLHFGNGTRLTVT.

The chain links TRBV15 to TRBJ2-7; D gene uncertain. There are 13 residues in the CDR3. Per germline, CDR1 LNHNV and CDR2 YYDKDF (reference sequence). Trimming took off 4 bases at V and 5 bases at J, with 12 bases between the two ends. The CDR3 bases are TGTGCCACCAGCACAGCCCCCCGGGACGAGCAGTACTTC. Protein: CATSTAPRDEQYF.

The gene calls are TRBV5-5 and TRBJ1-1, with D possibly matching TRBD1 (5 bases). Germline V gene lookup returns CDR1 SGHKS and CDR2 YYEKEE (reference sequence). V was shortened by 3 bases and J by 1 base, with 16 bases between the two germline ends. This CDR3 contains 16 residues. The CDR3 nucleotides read TGTGCCAGCAGCTGGCAGGGTAGATGGAGGAACACTGAAGCTTTCTTT. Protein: CASSWQGRWRNTEAFF.

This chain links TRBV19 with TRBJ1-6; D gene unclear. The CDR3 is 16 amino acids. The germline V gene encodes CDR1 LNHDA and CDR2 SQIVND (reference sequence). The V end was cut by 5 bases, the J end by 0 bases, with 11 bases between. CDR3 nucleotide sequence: TGTGCCAGTAGTGAACAGTTGAGCTCCTATAATTCACCCCTCCACTTT. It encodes CASSEQLSSYNSPLHF.

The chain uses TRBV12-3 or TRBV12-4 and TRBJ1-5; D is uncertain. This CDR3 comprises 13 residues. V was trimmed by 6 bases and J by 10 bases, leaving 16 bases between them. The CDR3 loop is CASRTAGNSPQHF. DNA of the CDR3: TGTGCCAGCAGAACGGCGGGGAATTCTCCCCAGCATTTT.

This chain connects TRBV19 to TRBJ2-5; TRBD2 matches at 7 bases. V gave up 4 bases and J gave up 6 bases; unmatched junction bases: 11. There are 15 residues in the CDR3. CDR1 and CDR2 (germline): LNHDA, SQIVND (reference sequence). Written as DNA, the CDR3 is TGTGCCAGTAGTACCGCAGCGGGAACTTCCAAGACCCAGTACTTC. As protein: CASSTAAGTSKTQYF.

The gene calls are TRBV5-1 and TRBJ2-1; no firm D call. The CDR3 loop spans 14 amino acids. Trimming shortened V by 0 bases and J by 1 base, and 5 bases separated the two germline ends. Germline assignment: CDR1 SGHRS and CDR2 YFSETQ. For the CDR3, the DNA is TGCGCCAGCAGCTTGGAGCCGTCCTACAATGAGCAGTTCTTC. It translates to CASSLEPSYNEQFF.